This T cell receptor (beta chain) was profiled in a study of blood T cell repertoires in COVID-19. For the study at large: Collection of acute and convalescent COVID-19 samples took place in the United States, Italy and Spain. Sources were T cells, B-cell-depleted T cells, or PBMCs; the material itself was cDNA or gDNA.

The participants were between roughly 18 and 90 years old and came from under 25 US areas. Study processing details: Reference gene primer amplification yielded estimated nucleated cell counts. This table comes from immunoSEQ multiplex PCR, and its TCRdb copy is limited to in-frame clones, with some not included. D and trimming come from the DNA, and the V and J calls and clone size come from that table. Of about 240,000 clones in the sample, about 91% were seen once. Per germline, CDR1 MGHRA and CDR2 YSYEKL. This CDR3 has 15 residues. V was pared by 0 bases and J by 4 bases, with 12 bases between. The chain has TRBV4-1 and TRBJ1-1; D remains ambiguous. The sequencing sample was made of PBMCs or T cells enriched from blood (not recorded which). The source is a woman in her twenties or thirties with acute COVID-19. CDR3 DNA sequence: TGCGCCAGCAGCCAAGATCACGGGGTGTTCACTGAAGCTTTCTTT. Encoded protein: CASSQDHGVFTEAFF.